These 3 T cell receptor beta chains share one sample of origin, sequenced in a study of molecular identifiers for immune sequencing clone quantification. Via MiXCR, TCRdb re-called the PCR reads, giving one row per CDR3 protein. Counted here are 88,000 or so distinct CDR3 sequences, 20% to 25% occurring once; the ten biggest clones make up around 1%. The sample was naive CD8+ T cells from blood, with Jurkat cell RNA spiked in. Indicated subset: FACS-sorted CD8+CD4-CCR7+CD45RA+ naive T cells. The receptors were gathered from a human donor in good health. Some libraries in this study had Jurkat cell RNA spiked in.

This rearrangement joins TRBV27 to TRBJ1-2; 8 positions match TRBD1. The CDR3 runs 14 residues. Germline V gene sequence: CDR1 MNHEY, CDR2 SMNVEV (reference sequence). V shed 7 bases and J 6 bases; nucleotides not matched to a gene: 10. CDR3 in amino acids: CASKSIGTGDGYTF. CDR3 bases: TGTGCCAGCAAATCGATCGGGACAGGCGATGGCTACACCTTC.

This clonotype was counted between two and nine times. The rearrangement joins TRBV9 to TRBJ2-5; D remains ambiguous. This CDR3 is built from 14 residues. Trimming took 0 bases from V and 5 from J, leaving 11 bases between them. CDR1 is SGDLS and CDR2 is YYNGEE in the germline V gene. The CDR3 DNA reads as TGTGCCAGCAGCGTAGGTTCGAGTCCGGAGACCCAGTACTTC. This translates into CASSVGSSPETQYF. Full variable domain (missing parts from reference TRBV9 and TRBJ2-5): DSGVTQTPKHLITATGQRVTLRCSPRSGDLSVYWYQQSLDQGLQFLIQYYNGEERAKGNILERFSAQQFPDLHSELNLSSLELGDSALYFCASSVGSSPETQYFGPGTRLLVL.

This clonotype has only a few counts. The chain has TRBV6-5 and TRBJ1-2; 7 nucleotides line up with TRBD1. The CDR3 has 15 amino acids. Germline V lookup: CDR1 MNHEY, CDR2 SVGAGI. Trimming at V came to 0 bases and at J to 8 bases, leaving 9 bases not matched to a gene. Here the CDR3 DNA reads TGTGCCAGCAGTTACTCGCGGACAGGTTTTTTGGGCTACACCTTC. The encoded protein is CASSYSRTGFLGYTF.